This T cell receptor beta chain was captured by sequencing in a study of naive and memory T cell subsets. CDR3 size: 14 residues. V shed 4 bases and J shed 7 bases, with 14 bases lying between them. The V gene's germline CDR1 is SEHNR and CDR2 FQNEAQ (reference sequence). General study findings and limits: This RNA-based method may be sensitive to activation-related transcript changes.

Concerning this clonotype: The target antigen is unknown.

An oligonucleotide containing a UMI was ligated to the 3' end of TCR cDNA. Adult healthy volunteers gave 2.5 ml peripheral blood for whole-blood RNA. Unsorted total RNA, roughly 1 to 1000 ng, was DNase treated before reverse transcription. The SP2 primer and nested alpha and beta constant region primers amplified ligated cDNA in four rounds. For blood and skin samples, reverse transcription used TCR alpha and beta constant primers. MiXCR, run by TCRdb on the 5' RACE reads, gives a single entry per CDR3 protein. Among 55,000 to 70,000 distinct CDR3 sequences listed, more than 7.5% were seen once. The chain recombines TRBV7-9 with TRBJ1-5, with D perhaps TRBD1 (5 bases). This clonotype was sampled from a female donor in good health. CDR3 nucleotide sequence: TGTGCCAGCAGCTCTCAGCCCGGGGGACAGCCCCAGCATTTT. Translation gives CASSSQPGGQPQHF. The full variable domain, its missing parts supplied by reference TRBV7-9 and TRBJ1-5, is DTGVSQNPRHKITKRGQNVTFRCDPISEHNRLYWYRQTLGQGPEFLTYFQNEAQLEKSRLLSDRFSAERPKGSFSTLEIQRTEQGDSAMYLCASSSQPGGQPQHFGDGTRLSIL.